This TCR beta chain is from a study of cytomegalovirus exposure and HLA in healthy donors. V lost 4 bases and J lost 4, with 7 bases in between. This CDR3 is 11 amino acids long. The germline V gene has CDR1 SQVTM and CDR2 ANQGSEA. The PCR employed 60 Vbeta primers together with 13 Jbeta primers. Method: immunoSEQ multiplex PCR; TCRdb's copy keeps in-frame clones and lacks some. The sample has approximately 140,000 clones, about 79% seen once. The sample was PBMCs. The rearrangement links TRBV29-1 to TRBJ2-5; no reliable D call. This clonotype was obtained from a male donor in good health and CMV-seronegative. In DNA form, the CDR3 reads TGCAGCGTTGCGCGAGGAGAGACCCAGTACTTC. It yields the protein CSVARGETQYF.